These 5 T cell receptor beta chains originate from one sample sequenced in a study of cytomegalovirus exposure and HLA in healthy donors. It was with 60 Vbeta and 13 Jbeta primers that the PCR ran. The assay was immunoSEQ multiplex PCR, and TCRdb's table has in-frame clones only and misses some. The table records roughly 80,000 clones, under 70% of them present only once. Material: PBMCs. These receptors came from a man aged 25-40 years in good health and CMV-seropositive.

The CDR3 loop is CASSLRDSLAKNIQYF. For the CDR3, the DNA is TGTGCCAGTAGTCTCCGGGACAGCTTAGCCAAAAACATTCAGTACTTC. The chain employs TRBV19 and TRBJ2-4; 7 bases align to TRBD1. CDR1 LNHDA and CDR2 SQIVND come from the germline V gene (reference sequence). The CDR3 length is 16 residues. V was clipped by 5 bases and J by 0 bases; unmatched bases: 7.

The J gene is TRBJ1-1, the V gene TRBV12-5, with D perhaps TRBD1 (6 bases). V lost 5 bases to trimming and J lost 6 bases, with 13 bases between them. Germline V CDR1 and CDR2: LGHNT, FRNRAP. The CDR3 consists of 13 residues. The CDR3 sequence is CASGNQGRSEAFF. Here the CDR3 DNA reads TGTGCTAGTGGTAATCAGGGGAGATCTGAAGCTTTCTTT.

The CDR3 loop is CASSLSGNSYEQYF. The DNA for the CDR3 is TGTGCCAGCAGCTTATCAGGGAACTCCTACGAGCAGTACTTC. The J gene is TRBJ2-7, the V gene TRBV7-9; D is perhaps TRBD1 (5 bases). The germline V and J ends were trimmed by 2 bases and 0 bases, with 8 bases remaining between them. The CDR3 has 14 amino acids. CDR1 is SEHNR, CDR2 FQNEAQ, per germline (reference sequence).

The chain links TRBV28 to TRBJ1-5; 8 bases line up with TRBD1. V dropped 3 bases and J dropped 6; count of bases not matched to a gene: 10. CDR3 length: 16 residues. The germline CDR1 and CDR2 sequences are MDHEN and SYDVKM. The CDR3 DNA sequence: TGTGCCAGCAGTTTCCGTGACAGGGGTAGGGGTCAGCCCCAGCATTTT. This gives the protein CASSFRDRGRGQPQHF.

The rearrangement uses TRBV6-4 and TRBJ2-1; no firm D call. The germline V gene encodes CDR1 MRHNA and CDR2 SNTAGT. The germline V and J ends were trimmed by 0 bases and 6 bases, with 6 bases remaining between them. The CDR3 contains 13 residues. CDR3 coding DNA: TGTGCCAGCAGTGACTCGGAGACCAATGAGCAGTTCTTC. This translates into CASSDSETNEQFF.